One and the same sample provided the 10 T cell receptor beta chains below, sequenced in a study of shared clonotypes between healthy human individuals. Assay: immunoSEQ multiplex PCR; the TCRdb copy retains only in-frame clones and omits some. The sample shows around 580,000 clones, nearly 98% of them seen only once. Naive CD8 populations comprised CD45RO-negative cells positively selected for CCR7, excluding terminally differentiated effector memory CD45RA+ cells. Specimen: naive CD8+ T cells sorted from blood. The receptor source for this set is a young man in good health.

The rearrangement links TRBV14 to TRBJ2-5, with D possibly being TRBD2 (5 bases). The CDR3 length is 15 residues. The V end was cut by 4 bases, the J end by 2 bases, with 14 bases between. CDR1 and CDR2 from the germline V gene are SGHDN and FVKESK. Here the CDR3 reads CASSPSMDSQETQYF. In DNA, the CDR3 is TGTGCCAGCAGCCCCTCCATGGACTCACAAGAGACCCAGTACTTC.

V and J are TRBV21-1 and TRBJ2-1; TRBD2, as called in the table, went unchecked against the DNA. TRBV21-1 is classified as a pseudogene. There are 15 residues in the CDR3. The CDR3 here is CASSGETSNGKEQFF. The CDR3 coding sequence is TGTGCCAGCAGCGGGGAAACTAGCAACGGCAAGGAGCAGTTCTTC.

This sequence joins TRBV27 and TRBJ2-7, with D perhaps given as TRBD1 or TRBD2 (5 bases each). Germline V CDR1 and CDR2: MNHEY, SMNVEV (reference sequence). V was cut by 7 bases and J by 1 base, with 20 bases left in between. The CDR3 contains 16 residues. CDR3 sequence: CASTSVGESGSYEQYF. CDR3 sequence (DNA): TGTGCCAGCACCTCTGTGGGGGAATCCGGATCCTACGAGCAGTACTTC.

This clone was seen just once. The chain is built from TRBV5-6 and TRBJ2-7; 7 positions match TRBD2. This CDR3 is built from 13 residues. V shed 2 bases, J shed 6 bases, and the junction held 5 bases outside the gene matches. CDR1 and CDR2 from the germline V gene are SGHDT and YYEEEE. In DNA, the CDR3 is TGTGCCAGCAGCTTTGGCGGGAGCTCCGAGCAGTACTTC. It yields the protein CASSFGGSSEQYF.

This chain joins TRBV19 and TRBJ2-7; 7 bases fit TRBD1. J was trimmed by 7 bases and V by 2 bases; bases with no gene match: 8. The CDR3 contains 14 residues. CDR1 and CDR2 from the germline V gene are LNHDA and SQIVND (reference sequence). The CDR3: CASSITGVPMEQYF. In nucleotides, the CDR3 is TGTGCCAGTAGTATAACAGGGGTTCCTATGGAGCAGTACTTC. The full variable domain, completed using reference TRBV19 and TRBJ2-7, is DGGITQSPKYLFRKEGQNVTLSCEQNLNHDAMYWYRQDPGQGLRLIYYSQIVNDFQKGDIAEGYSVSREKKESFPLTVTSAQKNPTAFYLCASSITGVPMEQYFGPGTRLTVT.

The chain combines TRBV7-6 with TRBJ2-1; D is unclear. Trimming removed 5 bases at V and 7 bases at J, with 15 bases between. Germline CDR1 SGHVS, CDR2 FNYEAQ. The CDR3 consists of 14 residues. The CDR3 DNA reads as TGTGCCAGCAGCCCAGCTGTGTGGGATAATGAGCAGTTCTTC. As protein: CASSPAVWDNEQFF. The full variable domain, completed using reference TRBV7-6 and TRBJ2-1, is GAGVSQSPRYKVTKRGQDVALRCDPISGHVSLYWYRQALGQGPEFLTYFNYEAQQDKSGLPNDRFSAERPEGSISTLTIQRTEQRDSAMYRCASSPAVWDNEQFFGPGTRLTVL.

The gene calls are TRBV21-1 and TRBJ2-7. TRBV21-1 constitutes a pseudogene. CDR3 length: 18 amino acids. The CDR3 protein is CASSKSPLSRPEPYEQYF. CDR3 bases: TGTGCCAGCAGCAAAAGCCCTCTTTCCCGGCCAGAACCATACGAGCAGTACTTC.

This chain uses TRBV19 with TRBJ2-2, with D uncertain. The CDR3 extends over 14 amino acids. CDR1 and CDR2 (germline): LNHDA, SQIVND (reference sequence). Trimming took off 3 bases at V and 4 bases at J, with 9 bases between the two ends. CDR3 region: CASSIRGPTGELFF. The CDR3 nucleotides read TGTGCCAGTAGTATTCGTGGGCCCACCGGGGAGCTGTTTTTT.

V is TRBV9 and J is TRBJ2-7; D unclear. The germline gives CDR1 SGDLS, CDR2 YYNGEE. V was trimmed by 4 bases and J by 7 bases, leaving 12 bases between them. CDR3 size: 12 residues. The CDR3, as DNA: TGTGCCAGCAGCCGGTCCCCAATGGAGCAGTACTTC. Translating it yields CASSRSPMEQYF.

About this clone: The same CDR3 can be traced to other DNA sequences in this sample. The chain combines TRBV4-1 with TRBJ2-7; 8 nucleotides line up with TRBD2. The CDR3 is 14 residues long. V lost 0 bases and J lost 3; bases outside the gene matches: 1. Germline assignment: CDR1 MGHRA and CDR2 YSYEKL. The CDR3 DNA is TGCGCCAGCAGCCAAGAAAGCGGGAGCTACGAGCAGTACTTC. This sequence encodes CASSQESGSYEQYF.